This TCR beta chain was sequenced for a study of post-analysis software for immune sequencing data. Notes on the study in general: TRBV segments more frequent in patients than in controls numbered roughly 5 and included TRBV5-6, TRBV5-1 and TRBV20-1.

In this sample, this clonotype turned up once. Its antigen is not known. Presence of unique molecular identifiers characterized the TCR beta cDNA libraries. From the PCR reads, TCRdb called clonotypes with MiXCR, one entry per CDR3 protein. In the table there are around 770,000 distinct CDR3 sequences, about half of which are singletons. Germline-derived CDR1 and CDR2 are SEHNR and FQNEAQ (reference sequence). The CDR3 runs 14 residues. The V end lost 5 bases, the J end lost 0 bases, and 9 bases lay between the germline ends. Sequences were obtained from blood. V usage is TRBV7-9 and J usage is TRBJ2-3, with unresolved D. The receptor was derived from a girl aged 10 to 17 with multiple sclerosis. CDR3 loop: CASSPWVSTDTQYF. CDR3 coding DNA: TGTGCCAGCAGCCCCTGGGTCAGCACAGATACGCAGTATTTT.